This T cell receptor beta chain was captured by sequencing in a study of T cell responses to AZD1222 COVID-19 vaccine. TCRdb's copy holds only in-frame clones and misses some; the assay was immunoSEQ multiplex PCR. The sample shows about 160,000 clones, 90% of them seen only once. The receptor comes from an adult in good health. Source: peripheral blood, taken on day 0 of AZD1222 vaccination.

CDR3 loop: CASQTMGAGELFF. The CDR3 DNA reads TGTGCCAGCCAAACGATGGGGGCCGGGGAGCTGTTTTTT. The V and J genes are TRBV18 and TRBJ2-2, with D perhaps matching TRBD1 or TRBD2 (5 bases each). V was shortened by 8 bases and J by 6 bases, with 13 bases between the two germline ends. Germline CDR1 is KGHSH and CDR2 is LQKENI. This CDR3 comprises 13 residues. Combining the CDR3 with reference TRBV18 and TRBJ2-2 gives the whole variable domain NAGVMQNPRHLVRRRGQEARLRCSPMKGHSHVYWYRQLPEEGLKFMVYLQKENIIDESGMPKERFSAEFPKEGPSILRIQQVVRGDSAAYFCASQTMGAGELFFGEGSRLTVL.